This T cell receptor (beta chain) was recovered during a study of blood T cell repertoires in COVID-19. Turning to the study itself: The study drew acute and convalescent COVID-19 samples from the United States, Italy and Spain. PBMCs, B-cell-depleted T cells, or T cells provided the cDNA or gDNA that made up the material.

Under the authors' procedure: How many nucleated cells were present was estimated from reference gene primer amplification. Only in-frame clones appear in the TCRdb table, and some are missing; sequencing was by immunoSEQ multiplex PCR. V, J and clone size derive from that table, while D and trimming were established from the DNA sequence. The table records fewer than 350,000 clones, 90% of them present only once. Seattle-derived patients entered the study during active infection and were followed longitudinally. In germline, CDR1 is SGHRS, CDR2 YFSETQ. This CDR3 has 13 amino acids. J lost 2 bases, V lost 8 bases, and 2 bases had no gene match.

The specimen was peripheral blood. The chain recombines TRBV5-1 with TRBJ1-4, with 8 bases matching TRBD1. This TCR was recovered from a woman aged 25 to 45 with COVID-19, enrolled during active disease. CDR3 in DNA: TGCGCCAGAGACAGGGGTACTAATGAAAAACTGTTTTTT. Protein product: CARDRGTNEKLFF.